These 8 T cell receptor beta chains were all obtained from the same sample, sequenced in a study of blood T cells in healthy people across ages. A second PCR of 7 to 11 cycles used a sample-barcoded 5' primer and a J-beta primer mix. TCRdb re-called the 5' RACE reads with MiXCR, one entry per CDR3 protein. The sample records about 640,000 distinct CDR3 sequences, about 28% being singletons. Sequenced sample: blood. These receptors originate from a woman older than 75 in good health.

This clonotype was recorded many times. This sequence joins TRBV7-2 and TRBJ1-2; 7 nucleotides line up with TRBD1. Germline assignment: CDR1 SGHTA and CDR2 FQGNSA. J gave up 4 bases and V 5 bases, and 7 bases lay outside the gene matches. The CDR3 sequence is 14 residues long. Here the CDR3 DNA reads TGTGCCAGCAGCATCAGGGGGAGGGTCTATGGCTACACCTTC. Protein: CASSIRGRVYGYTF.

The table lists this clonotype with a few counts. The genes are TRBV20-1 and TRBJ2-3; D unresolved. This CDR3 is built from 14 residues. V lost 6 bases and J 7 bases, leaving 20 bases between the germline ends. Germline V gene lookup returns CDR1 DFQATT and CDR2 SNEGSKA (reference sequence). CDR3 in DNA: TGCAGTGCCATCCCCCTCCCTTGGGGAAATACGCAGTATTTT. It is translated as CSAIPLPWGNTQYF.

This clonotype came up many times. The chain has TRBV6-1 and TRBJ2-5; 7 bases line up with TRBD1. The J segment lost 3 bases and the V segment lost 6 bases, leaving 10 bases of the junction unmatched. CDR1 MNHNS and CDR2 SASEGT come from the germline V gene. This CDR3 is 15 amino acids long. The CDR3, as DNA: TGTGCCAGCAGGATCCAAGGGGACAGAGAAGAGACCCAGTACTTC. Translating gives CASRIQGDREETQYF.

The chain links TRBV14 to TRBJ2-1; no firm D call. The DNA matches TRBJ2-7 better at its end, which makes the J call doubtful. Germline CDR1 and CDR2: SGHDN and FVKESK. The CDR3 covers 13 residues. CDR3 in DNA: TGTGCCAGCAGCCAAGAATTAGCAGGCGAGCAGTACTTC. Translation: CASSQELAGEQYF.

This clonotype was observed many times. The chain combines TRBV3-1 with TRBJ2-1; 12 bases align to TRBD2. Germline V gives CDR1 LGHDT, CDR2 YNNKEL (reference sequence). The CDR3 consists of 15 residues. J lost 9 bases, V lost 2 bases, and 5 bases had no gene match. The CDR3, as DNA: TGTGCCAGCAGCCAAAGACTAGCGGGGGTGGGTGAGCAGTTCTTC. This translates into CASSQRLAGVGEQFF.

This clonotype appeared a few times. This may stem from a read error, because a much larger clone lies one nucleotide away. The rearrangement links TRBV10-3 to TRBJ1-5; D uncertain. CDR3 length equals 14 residues. Trimming pared 6 bases from V and 1 base from J, leaving 10 bases between. Germline CDR1 ENHRY, CDR2 SYGVKD. The CDR3 DNA follows: TGTGCCATCAGGGTAGTAGGGAGCAATCAGCCCCAGCATTTT. It encodes CAIRVVGSNQPQHF.

This clonotype appeared a few times. V and J are TRBV19 and TRBJ1-5; possible D gene TRBD1, 5 bases. CDR1 and CDR2 from the germline V gene are LNHDA and SQIVND (reference sequence). CDR3 length: 13 amino acids. The V end lost 3 bases, the J end lost 6 bases, and 9 bases lay between the germline ends. The CDR3 protein is CASSMTDRQPQHF. In DNA, the CDR3 is TGTGCCAGTAGTATGACAGATCGTCAGCCCCAGCATTTT.

This chain uses TRBV28 with TRBJ2-1, with unresolved D. In germline, CDR1 is MDHEN, CDR2 SYDVKM. The CDR3 length is 16 residues. V lost 6 bases and J lost 0, with 15 bases in between. CDR3 sequence: CASSLRWKSSYNEQFF. The CDR3, as DNA: TGTGCCAGCAGCCTCCGGTGGAAGAGCTCCTACAATGAGCAGTTCTTC.